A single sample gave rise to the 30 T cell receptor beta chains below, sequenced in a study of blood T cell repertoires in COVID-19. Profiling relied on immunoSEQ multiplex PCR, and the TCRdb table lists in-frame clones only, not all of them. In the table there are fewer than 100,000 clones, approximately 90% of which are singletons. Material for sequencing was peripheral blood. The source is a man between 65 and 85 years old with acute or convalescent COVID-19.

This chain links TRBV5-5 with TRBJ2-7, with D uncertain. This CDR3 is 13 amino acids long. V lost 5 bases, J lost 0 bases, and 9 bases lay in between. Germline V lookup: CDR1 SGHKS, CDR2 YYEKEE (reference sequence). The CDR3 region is CASSIGGSYEQYV. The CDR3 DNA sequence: TGTGCCAGCAGTATAGGCGGCTCCTACGAGCAGTACGTC.

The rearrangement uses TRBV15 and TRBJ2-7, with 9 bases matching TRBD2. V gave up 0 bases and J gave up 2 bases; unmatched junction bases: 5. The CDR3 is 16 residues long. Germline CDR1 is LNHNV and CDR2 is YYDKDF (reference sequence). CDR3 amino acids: CATSRDRLAGTYEQYV. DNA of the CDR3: TGTGCCACCAGCAGAGATCGGCTAGCGGGGACCTACGAGCAGTACGTC.

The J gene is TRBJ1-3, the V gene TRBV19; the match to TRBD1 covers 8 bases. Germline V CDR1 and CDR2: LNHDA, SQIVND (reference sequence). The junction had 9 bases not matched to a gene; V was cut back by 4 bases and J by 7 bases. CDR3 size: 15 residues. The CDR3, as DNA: TGTGCCAGTAGTACTGACAGGGGATTGTGGAACACCATATATTTT. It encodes CASSTDRGLWNTIYF. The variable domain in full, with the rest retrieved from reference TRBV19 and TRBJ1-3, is DGGITQSPKYLFRKEGQNVTLSCEQNLNHDAMYWYRQDPGQGLRLIYYSQIVNDFQKGDIAEGYSVSREKKESFPLTVTSAQKNPTAFYLCASSTDRGLWNTIYFGEGSWLTVV.

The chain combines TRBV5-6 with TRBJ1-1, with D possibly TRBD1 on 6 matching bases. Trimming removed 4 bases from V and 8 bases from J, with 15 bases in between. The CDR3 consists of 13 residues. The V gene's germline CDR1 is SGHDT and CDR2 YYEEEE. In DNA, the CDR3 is TGTGCCAGCAGCCAGCCCGCCACAGGGGAAGCTTTCTTT. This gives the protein CASSQPATGEAFF.

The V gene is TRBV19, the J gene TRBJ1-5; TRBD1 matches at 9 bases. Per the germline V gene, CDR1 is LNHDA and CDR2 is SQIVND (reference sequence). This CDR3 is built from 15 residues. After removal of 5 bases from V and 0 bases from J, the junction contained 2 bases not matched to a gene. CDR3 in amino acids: CASSAGQGSNQPQHF. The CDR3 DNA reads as TGTGCCAGTAGTGCGGGACAGGGTAGCAATCAGCCCCAGCATTTT.

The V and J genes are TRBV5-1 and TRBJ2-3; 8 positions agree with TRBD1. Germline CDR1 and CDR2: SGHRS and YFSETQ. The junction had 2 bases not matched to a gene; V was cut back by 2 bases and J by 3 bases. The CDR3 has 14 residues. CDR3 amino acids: CASSFDRGTDTQYF. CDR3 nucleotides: TGCGCCAGCAGCTTCGACAGGGGTACAGATACGCAGTATTTT.

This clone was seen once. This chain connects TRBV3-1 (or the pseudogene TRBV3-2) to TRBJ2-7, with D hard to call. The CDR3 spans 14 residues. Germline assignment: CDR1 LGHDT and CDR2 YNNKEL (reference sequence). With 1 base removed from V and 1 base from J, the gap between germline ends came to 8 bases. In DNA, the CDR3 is TGTGCCAGCAGCCAAGCCGGGTCTTCCTACGAGCAGTACGTC. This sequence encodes CASSQAGSSYEQYV.

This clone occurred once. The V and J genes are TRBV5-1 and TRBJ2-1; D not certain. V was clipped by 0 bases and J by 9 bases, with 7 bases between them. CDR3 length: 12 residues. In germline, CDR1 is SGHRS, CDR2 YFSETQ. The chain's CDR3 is CASSLEAGEQFF. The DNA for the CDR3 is TGCGCCAGCAGCTTGGAAGCAGGTGAGCAGTTCTTC.

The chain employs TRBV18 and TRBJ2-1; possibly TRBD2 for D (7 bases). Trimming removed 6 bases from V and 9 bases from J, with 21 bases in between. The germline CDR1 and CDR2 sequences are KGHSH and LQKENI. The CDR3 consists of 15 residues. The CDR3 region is CASSPSNTGGLEQFF. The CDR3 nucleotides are TGTGCCAGCTCCCCTTCAAATACGGGGGGCCTTGAGCAGTTCTTC.

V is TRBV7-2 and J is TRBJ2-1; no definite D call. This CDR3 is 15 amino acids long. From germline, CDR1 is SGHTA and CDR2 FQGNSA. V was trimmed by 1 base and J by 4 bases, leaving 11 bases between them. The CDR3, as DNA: TGTGCCAGCAGCTTAGATGCCCAGGTATACAATGAGCAGTTCTTC. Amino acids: CASSLDAQVYNEQFF.

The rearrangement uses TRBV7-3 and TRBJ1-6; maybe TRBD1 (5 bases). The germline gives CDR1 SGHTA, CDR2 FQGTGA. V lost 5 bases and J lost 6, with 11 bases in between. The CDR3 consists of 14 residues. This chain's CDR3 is CASSAGLLNSPLHF. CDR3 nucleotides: TGTGCCAGCAGCGCGGGACTCCTTAATTCACCCCTCCACTTT.

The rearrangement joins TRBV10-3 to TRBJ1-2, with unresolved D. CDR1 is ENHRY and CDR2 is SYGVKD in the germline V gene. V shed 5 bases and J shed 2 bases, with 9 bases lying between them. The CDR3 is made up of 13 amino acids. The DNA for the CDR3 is TGTGCCATCAGTTTCGAGGCCAACTATGGCTACACCTTC. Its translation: CAISFEANYGYTF.

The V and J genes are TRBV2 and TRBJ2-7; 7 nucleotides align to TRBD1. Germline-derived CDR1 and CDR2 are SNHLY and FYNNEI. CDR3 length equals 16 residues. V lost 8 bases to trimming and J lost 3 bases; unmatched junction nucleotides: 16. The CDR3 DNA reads TGTGCCAGCGAGGACGCGACAGGGAAAGGGTTCTACGAGCAGTACTTC. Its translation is CASEDATGKGFYEQYF.

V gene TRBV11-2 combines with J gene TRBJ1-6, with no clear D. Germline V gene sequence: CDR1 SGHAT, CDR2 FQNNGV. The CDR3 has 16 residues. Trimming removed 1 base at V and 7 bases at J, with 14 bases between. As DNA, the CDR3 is TGTGCCAGCAGCTTAGTCGCGGGAATGTTAAATTCACCCCTCCACTTT. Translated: CASSLVAGMLNSPLHF.

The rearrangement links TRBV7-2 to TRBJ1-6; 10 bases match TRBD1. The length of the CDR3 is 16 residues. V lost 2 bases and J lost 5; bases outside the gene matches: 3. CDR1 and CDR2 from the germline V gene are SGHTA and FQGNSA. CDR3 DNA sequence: TGTGCCAGCAGCTTAATAGGACAGGGGGATAATTCACCCCTCCACTTT. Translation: CASSLIGQGDNSPLHF.

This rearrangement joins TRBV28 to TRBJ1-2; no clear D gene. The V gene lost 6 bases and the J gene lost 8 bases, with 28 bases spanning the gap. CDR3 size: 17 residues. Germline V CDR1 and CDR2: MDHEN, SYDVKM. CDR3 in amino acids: CASSLTGSPGRLRGYTF. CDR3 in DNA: TGTGCCAGCAGCCTGACGGGGAGCCCCGGTAGGTTGCGCGGCTACACCTTC.

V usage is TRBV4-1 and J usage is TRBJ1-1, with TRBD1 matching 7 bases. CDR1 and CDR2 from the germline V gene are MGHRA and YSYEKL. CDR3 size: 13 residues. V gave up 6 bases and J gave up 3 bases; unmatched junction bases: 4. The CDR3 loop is CASSRQGDTEAFF. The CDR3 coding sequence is TGCGCCAGCAGTCGACAGGGAGACACTGAAGCTTTCTTT.

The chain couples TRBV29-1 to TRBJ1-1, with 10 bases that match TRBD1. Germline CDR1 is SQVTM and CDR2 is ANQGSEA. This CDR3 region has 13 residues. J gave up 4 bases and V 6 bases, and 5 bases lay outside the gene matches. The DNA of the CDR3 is TGCAGCGTGGGGACAGGGGCGGGCACTGAAGCTTTCTTT. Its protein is CSVGTGAGTEAFF.

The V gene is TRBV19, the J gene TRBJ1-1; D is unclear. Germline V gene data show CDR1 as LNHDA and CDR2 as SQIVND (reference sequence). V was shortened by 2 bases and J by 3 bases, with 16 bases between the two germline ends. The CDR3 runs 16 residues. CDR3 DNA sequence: TGTGCCAGTAGTATAATAGCGCGGGGTCGGGACACTGAAGCTTTCTTT. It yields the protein CASSIIARGRDTEAFF.

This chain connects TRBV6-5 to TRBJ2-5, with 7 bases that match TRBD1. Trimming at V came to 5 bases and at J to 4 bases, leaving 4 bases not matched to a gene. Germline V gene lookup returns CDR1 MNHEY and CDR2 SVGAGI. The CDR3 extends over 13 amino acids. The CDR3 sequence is CASSQTGRETQYF. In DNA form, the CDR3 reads TGTGCCAGCAGTCAGACAGGGAGAGAGACCCAGTACTTC.

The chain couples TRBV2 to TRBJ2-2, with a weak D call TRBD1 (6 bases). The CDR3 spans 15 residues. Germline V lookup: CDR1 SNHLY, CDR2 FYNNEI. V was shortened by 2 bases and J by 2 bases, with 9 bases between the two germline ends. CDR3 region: CASSETGQNTGELFF. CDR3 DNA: TGTGCCAGCAGTGAAACAGGGCAAAACACCGGGGAGCTGTTTTTT.

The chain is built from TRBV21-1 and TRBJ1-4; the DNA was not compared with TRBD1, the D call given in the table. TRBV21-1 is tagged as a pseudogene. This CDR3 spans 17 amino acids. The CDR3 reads CASPRNIVKPTNEKLFF. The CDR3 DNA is TGTGCCAGCCCCAGGAACATAGTTAAGCCAACTAATGAAAAACTGTTTTTT.

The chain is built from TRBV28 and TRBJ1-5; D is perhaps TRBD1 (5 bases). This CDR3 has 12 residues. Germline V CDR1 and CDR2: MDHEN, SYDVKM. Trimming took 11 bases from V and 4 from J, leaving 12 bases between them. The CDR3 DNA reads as TGTGCCGGACACAGGCCTAATCAGCCCCAGCATTTT. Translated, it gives CAGHRPNQPQHF.

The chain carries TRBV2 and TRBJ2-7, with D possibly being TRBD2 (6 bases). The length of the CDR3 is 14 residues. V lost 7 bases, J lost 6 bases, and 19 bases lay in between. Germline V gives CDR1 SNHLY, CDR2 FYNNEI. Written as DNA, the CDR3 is TGTGCCAGCAAGGAGGGTATGATGTACGGCGAGCAGTACTTC. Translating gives CASKEGMMYGEQYF. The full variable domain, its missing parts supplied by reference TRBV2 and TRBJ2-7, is EPEVTQTPSHQVTQMGQEVILRCVPISNHLYFYWYRQILGQKVEFLVSFYNNEISEKSEIFDDQFSVERPDGSNFTLKIRSTKLEDSAMYFCASKEGMMYGEQYFGPGTRLTVT.

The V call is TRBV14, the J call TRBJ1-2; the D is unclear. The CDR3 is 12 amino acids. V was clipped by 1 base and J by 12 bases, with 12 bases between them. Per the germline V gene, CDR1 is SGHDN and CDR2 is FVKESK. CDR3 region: CASSQARSPNTF. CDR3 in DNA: TGTGCCAGCAGCCAAGCTAGGTCTCCGAACACCTTC.

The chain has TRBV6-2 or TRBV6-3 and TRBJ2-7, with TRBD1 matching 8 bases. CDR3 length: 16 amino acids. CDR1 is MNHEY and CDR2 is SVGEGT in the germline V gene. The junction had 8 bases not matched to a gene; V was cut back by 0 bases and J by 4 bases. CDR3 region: CASSYSGTGDLYEQYV. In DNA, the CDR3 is TGTGCCAGCAGTTACTCCGGGACAGGAGACTTATACGAGCAGTACGTC.

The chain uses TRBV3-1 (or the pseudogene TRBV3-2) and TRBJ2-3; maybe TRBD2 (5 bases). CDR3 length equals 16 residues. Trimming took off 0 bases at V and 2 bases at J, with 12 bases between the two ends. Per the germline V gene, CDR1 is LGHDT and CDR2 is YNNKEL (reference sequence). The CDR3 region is CASSQDRDGITDTQYF. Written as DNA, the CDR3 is TGTGCCAGCAGCCAAGATCGAGACGGGATCACAGATACGCAGTATTTT.

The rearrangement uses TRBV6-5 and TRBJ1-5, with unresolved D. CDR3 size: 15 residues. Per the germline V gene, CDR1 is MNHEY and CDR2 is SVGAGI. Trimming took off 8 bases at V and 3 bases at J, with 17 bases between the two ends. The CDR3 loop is CASSPSGLFNQPQHF. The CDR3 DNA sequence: TGTGCCAGCTCCCCCAGCGGCTTATTCAATCAGCCCCAGCATTTT.

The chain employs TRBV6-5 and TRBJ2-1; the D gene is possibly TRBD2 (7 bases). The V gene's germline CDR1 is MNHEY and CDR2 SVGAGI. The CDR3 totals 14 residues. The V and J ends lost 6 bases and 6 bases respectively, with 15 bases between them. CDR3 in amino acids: CASSPRGGGNEQFF. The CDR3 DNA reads TGTGCCAGCAGCCCGAGGGGGGGAGGCAATGAGCAGTTCTTC.

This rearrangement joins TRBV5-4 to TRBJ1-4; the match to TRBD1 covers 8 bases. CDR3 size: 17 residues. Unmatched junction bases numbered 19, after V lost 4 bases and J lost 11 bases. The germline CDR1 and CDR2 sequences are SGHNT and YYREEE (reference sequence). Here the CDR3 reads CASSPRGTGSTRGKLFF. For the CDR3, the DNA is TGTGCCAGCAGCCCCCGCGGGACAGGATCTACGCGGGGGAAACTGTTTTTT.